This T cell receptor (beta chain) appears in the sequencing data of a study of response to subunit inactivated influenza vaccine. The CDR3 extends over 16 amino acids. The germline gives CDR1 MNHEY, CDR2 SMNVEV (reference sequence). Unmatched junction bases numbered 8, after V lost 5 bases and J lost 1 base. Concerning this clonotype: Antigen: not known.

Study results and caveats: Researchers suggested that each seasonal influenza vaccination recruits few new T cells.

TCRdb itself ran the RT-PCR reads through MiXCR, one entry per CDR3 protein. Of a few hundred thousand distinct CDR3 sequences listed, approximately 23% are singletons. The chain links TRBV27 to TRBJ1-5, with 7 bases matching TRBD1. The sample consisted of PBMCs from blood, taken less than 22 months after vaccination. This TCR was sampled from a man between 50 and 69 years old who received an inactivated influenza vaccine. The CDR3 loop reads CASSLRAGGSNQPQHF. The DNA of the CDR3 is TGTGCCAGCAGTCTCAGAGCAGGGGGGAGCAATCAGCCCCAGCATTTT.